This TCR beta chain was recorded in a study of cytotoxic CD8 clonotypes in ibrutinib-treated CLL. Regarding the study as a whole: Treatment saw public clonotypes, which were uncommon, either contract or stay stable. Clonality was higher at ibrutinib response and returned toward baseline at progression.

Clones were sequenced by immunoSEQ multiplex PCR, and TCRdb holds only the in-frame ones, with some missing. The table includes tens of thousands of clones, more than 60% detected once. As for this clone: What it recognizes is unknown.

TCR beta library input comprised approximately 2 micrograms of genomic DNA from cryopreserved PBMCs. Trimming pared 2 bases from V and 4 bases from J, leaving 15 bases between. This CDR3 is 16 amino acids long. Germline V CDR1 and CDR2: MDHEN, SYDVKM. The receptor's source is a human donor with chronic lymphocytic leukemia. This specimen was PBMCs, taken after 12 months of ibrutinib treatment. The chain joins TRBV28 to TRBJ1-5; D remains ambiguous. The CDR3 region has the DNA TGTGCCAGCAGTTTAGGCATCCAGGTGACTAATCAGCCCCAGCATTTT. It is translated as CASSLGIQVTNQPQHF.